This T cell receptor beta chain was identified in a study of T cells after yellow fever vaccination. V lost 4 bases and J lost 6; bases outside the gene matches: 8. Germline-derived CDR1 and CDR2 are SGHRS and YFSETQ. The CDR3 covers 16 residues. TCRdb called the 5' RACE reads again in MiXCR, with one record for every CDR3 protein. The table lists about 350,000 distinct CDR3 sequences, 9.5% to 15% of them singletons, with about 3% in the top ten. The sequence came from a man younger than 35 who received the YFV17D yellow fever vaccine. Sequencing used CD4+ T cells sorted from PBMCs, obtained 15 days after the yellow fever booster vaccination. The chain is built from TRBV5-1 and TRBJ2-5, with TRBD2 matching over 14 bases. The CDR3 is CASSETSGGAYKTQYF. CDR3 in DNA: TGCGCCAGCAGCGAGACTAGCGGGGGGGCTTATAAGACCCAGTACTTC. Based on the CDR3 plus reference TRBV5-1 and TRBJ2-5, the full variable domain is KAGVTQTPRYLIKTRGQQVTLSCSPISGHRSVSWYQQTPGQGLQFLFEYFSETQRNKGNFPGRFSGRQFSNSRSEMNVSTLELGDSALYLCASSETSGGAYKTQYFGPGTRLLVL.